One and the same sample provided the 6 T cell receptor beta chains below, sequenced in a study of cytomegalovirus exposure and HLA in healthy donors listed by TCRdb under 2017. Library method: the immunoSEQ multiplex PCR assay. For the multiplex PCR, a mixture combining 60 forward primers for TCR Vbeta segments and 13 reverse primers for TCR Jbeta segments was used. TCRdb obtained this table from immuneACCESS and retained in-frame rearrangements with V and J assigned. These tables miss some clones; where compared with another copy, unresolved V genes account for less than half of the shortfall, and the remainder is unexplained. A total of 84,000 or so clones appear in this sample, around 82% of them only once. About 3.5% of the sample is in the top ten clones. The sample taken for sequencing was PBMCs. The receptor source for this set is a man in his forties or fifties in good health and CMV-seronegative.

This chain connects TRBV6-6 to TRBJ1-2; tentative D call: TRBD1 (5 bases). V shed 0 bases and J shed 5 bases, with 13 bases lying between them. Per germline, CDR1 MNHNY and CDR2 SVGAGI (reference sequence). This CDR3 has 15 residues. CDR3 amino acids: CASSYSNQGRYGYTF. CDR3 in DNA: TGTGCCAGCAGTTACTCGAATCAGGGCCGTTATGGCTACACCTTC.

The chain joins TRBV5-1 to TRBJ2-3; 12 bases line up with TRBD2. Germline V CDR1 and CDR2: SGHRS, YFSETQ. The CDR3 has 15 amino acids. Trimming removed 2 bases from V and 6 bases from J; junction bases left unmatched: 4. The DNA for the CDR3 is TGCGCCAGCAGCTTCACTAGCGGGGGGTTGGATACGCAGTATTTT. Its protein product is CASSFTSGGLDTQYF.

The rearrangement uses TRBV6-5 and TRBJ2-7; D perhaps matches TRBD1 (6 bases). V lost 6 bases and J lost 3, with 15 bases in between. This CDR3 contains 14 residues. Germline V gives CDR1 MNHEY, CDR2 SVGAGI. As DNA, the CDR3 is TGTGCCAGCAGCCCAAACCGGGACAACTACGAGCAGTACTTC. It encodes CASSPNRDNYEQYF.

J is TRBJ1-1 and V is TRBV27, with 9 bases aligning to TRBD1. This CDR3 has 15 residues. Germline CDR1 and CDR2: MNHEY and SMNVEV (reference sequence). Trimming cost V 5 bases and J 6 bases; bases outside gene matches: 10. CDR3 amino acids: CASSPPDRGWAEAFF. The CDR3 coding sequence is TGTGCCAGCAGTCCCCCGGACAGGGGATGGGCTGAAGCTTTCTTT.

This clone occurred a few times. The rearrangement uses TRBV30 and TRBJ2-7; 7 bases align to TRBD2. CDR1 is GTSNPN and CDR2 is SVGIG in the germline V gene (reference sequence). CDR3 length equals 16 residues. V trimming: 0 bases; J trimming: 6 bases; junction bases outside the gene matches: 14. CDR3 protein: CAWSVPDTLAQIEQYF. CDR3 sequence (DNA): TGTGCCTGGAGTGTACCAGACACACTAGCGCAAATCGAGCAGTACTTC.

The rearrangement uses TRBV10-3 and TRBJ2-7, with TRBD2 matching 8 bases. The CDR3 spans 16 residues. V trimming: 3 bases; J trimming: 2 bases; junction bases outside the gene matches: 9. Germline V gene data show CDR1 as ENHRY and CDR2 as SYGVKD. The CDR3 loop reads CAISESGGGQPYEQYF. The CDR3 nucleotides are TGTGCCATCAGTGAATCCGGGGGGGGGCAACCCTACGAGCAGTACTTC.